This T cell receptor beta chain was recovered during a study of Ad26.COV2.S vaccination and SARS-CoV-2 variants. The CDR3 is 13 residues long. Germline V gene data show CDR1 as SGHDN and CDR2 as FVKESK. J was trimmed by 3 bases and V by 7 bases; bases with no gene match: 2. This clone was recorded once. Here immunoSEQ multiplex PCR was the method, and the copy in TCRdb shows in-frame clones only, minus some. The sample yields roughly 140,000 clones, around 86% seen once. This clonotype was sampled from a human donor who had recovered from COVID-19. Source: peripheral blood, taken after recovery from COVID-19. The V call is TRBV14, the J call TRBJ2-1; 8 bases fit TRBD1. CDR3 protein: CASNGQGYNEQFF. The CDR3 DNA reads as TGTGCCAGCAACGGACAGGGCTACAATGAGCAGTTCTTC.